Listed here are 17 T cell receptor beta chains from one sample, sequenced in a study of vaccination and CD4 T cells after COVID-19. The antigens of these receptors remain unknown. Oncomine TCR Beta short-read sequencing was applied to DNA from cultured CD4+ T cells. TCRdb itself ran the PCR reads through MiXCR, one entry per CDR3 protein. This sample has around 16,000 distinct CDR3 sequences; roughly 80% occur once, and the top ten carry over 9%. Described treatment: roughly nine-day PBMC culture with coronavirus spike peptide pools or control peptides (ViraFEST assay). The sample was CD4+ T cells from blood, cultured in vitro, taken after SARS-CoV-2 vaccination. The source is a human donor who received a COVID-19 vaccine.

The rearrangement uses TRBV19 and TRBJ2-7; D unclear. The V gene's germline CDR1 is LNHDA and CDR2 SQIVND (reference sequence). This CDR3 has 14 residues. V shed 0 bases and J shed 1 base, with 7 bases lying between them. This chain's CDR3 is CASSIDGPSYEQYF. In nucleotides, the CDR3 is TGTGCCAGTAGTATAGACGGGCCGTCCTACGAGCAGTACTTC.

The rearrangement joins TRBV15 to TRBJ1-5; the D is unclear. Looked up from germline, CDR1 is LNHNV and CDR2 is YYDKDF (reference sequence). This CDR3 contains 14 residues. V was shortened by 3 bases and J by 7 bases, with 13 bases between the two germline ends. Here the CDR3 DNA reads TGTGCCACCAGCAGTGCCATTTCCGGGCAGCCCCAGCATTTT. It specifies CATSSAISGQPQHF.

The genes are TRBV24-1 and TRBJ1-1, with 7 bases matching TRBD1. Germline V gene lookup returns CDR1 KGHDR and CDR2 SFDVKD. V shed 4 bases, J shed 3 bases, and the junction held 4 bases outside the gene matches. This CDR3 has 14 residues. CDR3 sequence (DNA): TGTGCCACCAGTGAAGGGGGCGAGGACACTGAAGCTTTCTTT. Translation gives CATSEGGEDTEAFF.

The chain is built from TRBV18 and TRBJ1-2; D possibly corresponds to TRBD1 (5 bases). The germline V gene has CDR1 KGHSH and CDR2 LQKENI. The length of the CDR3 is 11 residues. The V end was cut by 5 bases, the J end by 8 bases, with 9 bases between. The chain's CDR3 is CASSSGSGYTF. The CDR3 coding sequence is TGTGCCAGCTCATCAGGGTCAGGCTACACCTTC.

This chain uses TRBV6-2 or TRBV6-3 with TRBJ1-1; no firm D call. V gave up 2 bases and J gave up 2 bases, with 6 bases separating them. The CDR3 sequence is 13 residues long. From germline, CDR1 is MNHEY and CDR2 SVGEGT. The CDR3 reads CASSYTVNTEAFF. The CDR3 coding sequence is TGTGCCAGCAGTTACACAGTAAACACTGAAGCTTTCTTT.

This rearrangement joins TRBV21-1 to TRBJ1-1. TRBV21-1 is a pseudogene segment. The CDR3 contains 18 residues. In DNA form, the CDR3 reads TGTGCCAGCAGCAAAGATGAATCCGAGAAACGCCAAGACACTGAAGCTTTCTTT. Its protein is CASSKDESEKRQDTEAFF.

The sample holds a few counts of this clonotype. The chain joins TRBV21-1 to TRBJ2-3; the table's TRBD2 call for D was not verified on the DNA. TRBV21-1 is termed a pseudogene. The CDR3 extends over 17 amino acids. The CDR3 protein is CASSKVFRGGPTDTQYF. In DNA, the CDR3 is TGTGCCAGCAGCAAAGTTTTCCGGGGGGGCCCCACAGATACGCAGTATTTT.

In this sample, this clonotype turned up a few times. The V and J genes are TRBV20-1 and TRBJ1-2; TRBD1 matches 11 bases. Trimming took 0 bases from V and 4 from J; bases not matched to a gene: 1. This CDR3 is 14 amino acids long. The germline V gene has CDR1 DFQATT and CDR2 SNEGSKA (reference sequence). CDR3 DNA sequence: TGCAGTGCTAGAGAGGGACAGGGGGTCTATGGCTACACCTTC. Translation: CSAREGQGVYGYTF.

The V and J genes are TRBV7-4 and TRBJ2-3, with 10 bases lining up with TRBD2. V shed 5 bases and J 8 bases; nucleotides not matched to a gene: 16. There are 17 residues in the CDR3. CDR1 is SGHVT and CDR2 is SQSDAQ in the germline V gene. The CDR3 loop reads CASSVEMFEGLAFTQYF. CDR3 in DNA: TGTGCCAGCAGCGTAGAAATGTTTGAGGGACTAGCGTTTACGCAGTATTTT.

This rearrangement joins TRBV12-3 or TRBV12-4 to TRBJ1-2, with D hard to call. The CDR3 has 15 amino acids. The ends were cut back, 2 bases at V and 6 bases at J, with 16 bases in the middle. The CDR3, as DNA: TGTGCCAGCAGTTTATGGGGTAGGGTCAGAGATGGCTACACCTTC. Its translation is CASSLWGRVRDGYTF.

In its sample, this clonotype was seen once. V is TRBV10-3 and J is TRBJ1-2; D is unclear. The CDR3 is made up of 15 amino acids. The germline V and J ends were trimmed by 3 bases and 2 bases, with 13 bases remaining between them. The V gene's germline CDR1 is ENHRY and CDR2 SYGVKD. The CDR3 here is CAISDLLMGNYGYTF. The CDR3 nucleotides are TGTGCCATCAGTGACCTTCTGATGGGAAACTATGGCTACACCTTC.

V is TRBV12-3 or TRBV12-4 and J is TRBJ1-3, with 9 bases lining up with TRBD1. The CDR3 is made up of 16 amino acids. Trimming at V came to 6 bases and at J to 0 bases, leaving 6 bases not matched to a gene. CDR3 loop: CASRDRGDSSGNTIYF. The CDR3 DNA reads TGTGCCAGCAGGGACAGGGGCGATAGCTCTGGAAACACCATATATTTT.

In regard to this clonotype: The junction and the germline gene differ at one end; a read error may be behind it. The rearrangement joins TRBV2 to TRBJ1-5, with 10 bases matching TRBD1. Germline CDR1 reads SNHLY; CDR2 reads FYNNEI. The CDR3 sequence is 14 residues long. The CDR3 reads CASRPRTGGLNLYF. CDR3 DNA sequence: TGTGCCAGCAGGCCGAGGACAGGGGGACTCAATCTGTATTTT.

This chain joins TRBV7-9 and TRBJ1-5; D is uncertain. This CDR3 is 12 amino acids long. Germline CDR1 is SEHNR and CDR2 is FQNEAQ (reference sequence). Trimming took off 1 base at V and 4 bases at J, with 2 bases between the two ends. CDR3 region: CASSLDNQPQHF. The CDR3 nucleotides read TGTGCCAGCAGCTTAGATAATCAGCCCCAGCATTTT.

The chain is built from TRBV7-8 and TRBJ2-7; 8 nucleotides line up with TRBD1. V lost 7 bases, J lost 3 bases, and 11 bases stayed unmatched. This CDR3 is 15 amino acids long. The V gene's germline CDR1 is SGHVS and CDR2 FQNEAQ. The CDR3 nucleotides are TGTGCCAGCACCCCGGACAGGGACTTTGGCTACGAGCAGTACTTC. Its translation is CASTPDRDFGYEQYF.

The V and J genes are TRBV15 and TRBJ2-4, with TRBD2 matching 7 bases. The CDR3 extends over 17 amino acids. Germline V lookup: CDR1 LNHNV, CDR2 YYDKDF (reference sequence). V lost 0 bases and J lost 6; bases outside the gene matches: 11. The CDR3 here is CATSRDRLLAESNIQYF. As DNA, the CDR3 is TGTGCCACCAGCAGAGATCGGTTGCTAGCGGAATCAAACATTCAGTACTTC.

This chain joins TRBV2 and TRBJ1-2; 7 bases match TRBD1. This CDR3 is built from 15 residues. The trim removed 6 bases at V and 8 bases at J, leaving 15 bases unmatched. Germline loops: CDR1 SNHLY, CDR2 FYNNEI. This chain's CDR3 is CASSFIDRDRGGYTF. CDR3 nucleotide sequence: TGTGCCAGCAGCTTTATAGACCGGGACAGAGGCGGCTACACCTTC.